What follows is one T cell receptor (beta chain) and its context. Its antigen is undetermined. V lost 5 bases and J lost 1; bases outside the gene matches: 7. The CDR3 extends over 15 amino acids. The germline V gene encodes CDR1 SEHNR and CDR2 FQNEAQ (reference sequence). These data come from a study of Graves' ophthalmopathy and Graves' hyperthyroidism. Broader study findings: Built on 13 signatures, a model told ophthalmopathy apart from stable hyperthyroidism with about 85% sensitivity and 80% to 82% specificity.

Ages of hyperthyroidism patients ran from 18 to 65, and their diagnoses were new, under 2 months' duration. Pregnancy or lactation, uncontrolled infections and other autoimmune diseases were grounds for excluding patients. A diagnosis was made from clinical symptoms together with serum thyroxine, TRAb, thyroid ultrasound and orbital computed tomography. From RNA, the CDR3 regions of TCR beta chains were amplified and sequenced. HTBI primers served in a first-round RT-PCR, which a second-round multiplex PCR followed. TCRdb re-derived calls from the multiplex PCR reads in MiXCR, one entry per CDR3 protein. The sample shows roughly 1.1 million distinct CDR3 sequences, less than 45% of them seen only once.

Sequenced: peripheral blood or thyroid tissue (not recorded which). This TCR was sampled from an adult man with Graves' hyperthyroidism. The chain combines TRBV7-9 with TRBJ1-1; 7 bases are shared with TRBD1. The CDR3 here is CASSRQGGGNTEAFF. CDR3 DNA: TGTGCCAGCAGCCGACAGGGTGGCGGGAACACTGAAGCTTTCTTT. The full variable domain, with the rest looked up from reference TRBV7-9 and TRBJ1-1, is DTGVSQNPRHKITKRGQNVTFRCDPISEHNRLYWYRQTLGQGPEFLTYFQNEAQLEKSRLLSDRFSAERPKGSFSTLEIQRTEQGDSAMYLCASSRQGGGNTEAFFGQGTRLTVV.